These T cell receptor beta chains were read from a single sample in a study of T-cell memory formation after mild COVID-19. MiXCR, run by TCRdb on the 5' RACE reads, gives a single entry per CDR3 protein. Among about 600,000 distinct CDR3 sequences, less than 25% were seen once, and the ten largest hold approximately 8.4%. Input material: PBMCs or a T cell subset sorted from them (not recorded which). The receptors here all came from an adult woman who had mild COVID-19 (a few samples of this study predate the infection). Cell type and time point are not known. Each CDR3 is given with its conserved first and last residue.

CDR3aa: CAWSGPGPEQFF; j_gene: TRBJ2-1; v_gene: TRBV30
CDR3aa: CASSLAGTGQNGYTF; j_gene: TRBJ1-2; v_gene: TRBV28
CDR3aa: CASSPPGGPNTGELFF; j_gene: TRBJ2-2; v_gene: TRBV18
CDR3aa: CASSSLTSGGETQYF; j_gene: TRBJ2-5; v_gene: TRBV11-2
CDR3aa: CASSGGQRLNTEAFF; j_gene: TRBJ1-1; v_gene: TRBV5-5
CDR3aa: CASSRDKGRLGIF; j_gene: TRBJ2-1; v_gene: TRBV5-6
CDR3aa: CSVESRVRTGELFF; j_gene: TRBJ2-2; v_gene: TRBV29-1
CDR3aa: CASSSSSGTSYNEQFF; j_gene: TRBJ2-1; v_gene: TRBV7-6
CDR3aa: CASTDRGTDTQYF; j_gene: TRBJ2-3; v_gene: TRBV6-8
CDR3aa: CASSRGQGPDTQYF; j_gene: TRBJ2-3; v_gene: TRBV4-1
CDR3aa: CASKVDSYNEQFF; j_gene: TRBJ2-1; v_gene: TRBV5-1
CDR3aa: CASSQDSGARAFF; j_gene: TRBJ1-1; v_gene: TRBV3-1
CDR3aa: CATSGTSGTDTQYF; j_gene: TRBJ2-3; v_gene: TRBV24-1
CDR3aa: CASSAGTSLLQF; j_gene: TRBJ1-1; v_gene: TRBV7-3
CDR3aa: CASSQGPGGPFNEQFF; j_gene: TRBJ2-1; v_gene: TRBV3-1
CDR3aa: CAISVTPTGSSYNEQFF; j_gene: TRBJ2-1; v_gene: TRBV10-3
CDR3aa: CASSLFAVSTDTQYF; j_gene: TRBJ2-3; v_gene: TRBV5-6
CDR3aa: CASSGASPVYF; j_gene: TRBJ2-5; v_gene: TRBV11-2
CDR3aa: CASSLVLAGNTEAFF; j_gene: TRBJ1-1; v_gene: TRBV7-9
CDR3aa: CASSDTGLGNQPQHF; j_gene: TRBJ1-5; v_gene: TRBV12-3/TRBV12-4
CDR3aa: CASVRTGYNEQFF; j_gene: TRBJ2-1; v_gene: TRBV11-2
CDR3aa: CASSQDQDSRTSGPYEQYF; j_gene: TRBJ2-7; v_gene: TRBV3-1
CDR3aa: CASSQVLSSEQYF; j_gene: TRBJ2-7; v_gene: TRBV14
CDR3aa: CATSDLTGEAFF; j_gene: TRBJ1-1; v_gene: TRBV24-1
CDR3aa: CIASGQNSYEQYF; j_gene: TRBJ2-7; v_gene: TRBV29-1
CDR3aa: CASSLAGTVPYTEAFF; j_gene: TRBJ1-1; v_gene: TRBV5-1
CDR3aa: CSGQIGADTEAFF; j_gene: TRBJ1-1; v_gene: TRBV29-1
CDR3aa: CASSYLQGTTDTQYF; j_gene: TRBJ2-3; v_gene: TRBV6-5
CDR3aa: CASSLLRRGGAHRTYEQYF; j_gene: TRBJ2-7; v_gene: TRBV27
CDR3aa: CASSIGGGASNEQFF; j_gene: TRBJ2-1; v_gene: TRBV19
CDR3aa: CSALTGGSSYEQYF; j_gene: TRBJ2-7; v_gene: TRBV20-1
CDR3aa: CAISEGSVWAFF; j_gene: TRBJ1-1; v_gene: TRBV10-3
CDR3aa: CASSFRSDTQYF; j_gene: TRBJ2-3; v_gene: TRBV12-3/TRBV12-4
CDR3aa: CASNGGLAGDRNEQFF; j_gene: TRBJ2-1; v_gene: TRBV12-3/TRBV12-4
CDR3aa: CASSQALKGQGLNQPQHF; j_gene: TRBJ1-5; v_gene: TRBV4-1
CDR3aa: CAWSVFKRIRYNEQFF; j_gene: TRBJ2-1; v_gene: TRBV30
CDR3aa: CSANDRGSFGETQYF; j_gene: TRBJ2-5; v_gene: TRBV20-1
CDR3aa: CASSTRPQGVFSGELFF; j_gene: TRBJ2-2; v_gene: TRBV11-3
CDR3aa: CASSQWGNYGYTF; j_gene: TRBJ1-2; v_gene: TRBV6-5
CDR3aa: CSARLFKGNEQFF; j_gene: TRBJ2-1; v_gene: TRBV20-1
CDR3aa: CASSIPGTGDEQYF; j_gene: TRBJ2-7; v_gene: TRBV11-2
CDR3aa: CASSSSVSYEQYF; j_gene: TRBJ2-7; v_gene: TRBV7-2
CDR3aa: CASSALQGDGYTF; j_gene: TRBJ1-2; v_gene: TRBV9
CDR3aa: CASSTSLLTSATRGEQYF; j_gene: TRBJ2-7; v_gene: TRBV7-9
CDR3aa: CASSGGQGISYNEQFF; j_gene: TRBJ2-1; v_gene: TRBV19
CDR3aa: CASSSRGGANEQFF; j_gene: TRBJ2-1; v_gene: TRBV5-1
CDR3aa: CSARHRDFSSYEQYF; j_gene: TRBJ2-7; v_gene: TRBV20-1
CDR3aa: CAISEYVGRDYEQYF; j_gene: TRBJ2-7; v_gene: TRBV10-3
CDR3aa: CASSLTSVGVVDEQFF; j_gene: TRBJ2-1; v_gene: TRBV12-3/TRBV12-4
CDR3aa: CASSSGLAGDEQFF; j_gene: TRBJ2-1; v_gene: TRBV5-1